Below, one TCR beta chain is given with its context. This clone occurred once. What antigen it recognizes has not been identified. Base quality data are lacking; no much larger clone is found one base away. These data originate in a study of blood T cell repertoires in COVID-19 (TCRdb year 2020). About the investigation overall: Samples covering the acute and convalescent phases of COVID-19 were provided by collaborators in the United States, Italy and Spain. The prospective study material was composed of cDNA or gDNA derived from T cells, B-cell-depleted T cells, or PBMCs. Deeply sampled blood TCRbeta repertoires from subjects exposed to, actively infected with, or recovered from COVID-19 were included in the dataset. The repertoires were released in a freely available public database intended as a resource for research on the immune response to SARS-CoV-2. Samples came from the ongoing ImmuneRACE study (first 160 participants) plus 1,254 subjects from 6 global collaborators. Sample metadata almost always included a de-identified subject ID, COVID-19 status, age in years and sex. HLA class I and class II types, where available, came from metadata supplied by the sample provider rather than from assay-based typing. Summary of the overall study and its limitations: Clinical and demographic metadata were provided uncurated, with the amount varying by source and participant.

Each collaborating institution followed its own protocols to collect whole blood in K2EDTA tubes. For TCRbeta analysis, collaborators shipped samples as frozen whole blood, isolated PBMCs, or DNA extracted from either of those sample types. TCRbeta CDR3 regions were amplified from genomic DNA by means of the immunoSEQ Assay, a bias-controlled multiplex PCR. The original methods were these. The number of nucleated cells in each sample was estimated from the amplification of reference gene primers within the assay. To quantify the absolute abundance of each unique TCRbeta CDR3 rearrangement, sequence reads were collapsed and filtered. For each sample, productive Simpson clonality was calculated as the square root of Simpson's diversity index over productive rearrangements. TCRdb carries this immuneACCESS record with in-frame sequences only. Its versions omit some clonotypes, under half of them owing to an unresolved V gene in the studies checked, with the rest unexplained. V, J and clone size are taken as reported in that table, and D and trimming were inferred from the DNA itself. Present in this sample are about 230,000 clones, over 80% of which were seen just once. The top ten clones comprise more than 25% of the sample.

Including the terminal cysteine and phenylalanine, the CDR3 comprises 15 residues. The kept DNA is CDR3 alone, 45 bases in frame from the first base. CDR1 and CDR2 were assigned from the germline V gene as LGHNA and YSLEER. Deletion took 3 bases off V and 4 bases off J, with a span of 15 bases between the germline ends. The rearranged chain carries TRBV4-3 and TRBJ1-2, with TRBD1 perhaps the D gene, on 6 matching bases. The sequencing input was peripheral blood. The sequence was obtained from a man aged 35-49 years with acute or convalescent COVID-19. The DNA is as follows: TGCGCCAGCAGCCATCAAAGGACAGTTGCCTATGGCTACACCTTC. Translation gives CASSHQRTVAYGYTF.